The entry below describes one T cell receptor beta chain. The data derive from a study of blood T cell repertoires in COVID-19. Across the study: From the United States, Italy and Spain came samples of acute and convalescent COVID-19.

Generated by immunoSEQ multiplex PCR, the TCRdb table keeps only in-frame clones and is missing some. The table lists 130,000 to 150,000 clones, more than 75% of them singletons. The CDR3 is 14 residues long. Trimming took 5 bases from V and 0 from J, leaving 10 bases between them. From germline, CDR1 is LNHNV and CDR2 YYDKDF (reference sequence). The age range of participants was about 18 to 95 years, with residence in fewer than 25 US areas. The gene calls are TRBV15 and TRBJ1-1; D not certain. Material for sequencing was PBMCs or T cells enriched from blood (not recorded which). This receptor was obtained from a woman aged 25-40 years with acute COVID-19. The DNA for the CDR3 is TGTGCCACCAGCGTCTACCCCATGAACACTGAAGCTTTCTTT. Translation: CATSVYPMNTEAFF. The full variable domain, completed using reference TRBV15 and TRBJ1-1, is DAMVIQNPRYQVTQFGKPVTLSCSQTLNHNVMYWYQQKSSQAPKLLFHYYDKDFNNEADTPDNFQSRRPNTSFCFLDIRSPGLGDTAMYLCATSVYPMNTEAFFGQGTRLTVV.